This T cell receptor beta chain was observed in a study of blood T cell repertoires in COVID-19. Study information: Whether acute or convalescent, the COVID-19 samples came from the United States, Italy and Spain.

The assay was immunoSEQ multiplex PCR, and TCRdb's table has in-frame clones only and misses some. The sample contains some 93,000 clones, 86% of which appear only once. Trimming at V came to 7 bases and at J to 2 bases, leaving 5 bases not matched to a gene. Germline V gene data show CDR1 as SQVTM and CDR2 as ANQGSEA. The CDR3 totals 13 residues. The chain carries TRBV29-1 and TRBJ1-3, with TRBD1 matching over 7 bases. The receptor was derived from a man aged 60 to 69 with acute or convalescent COVID-19. The sample was peripheral blood. The DNA for the CDR3 is TGCAGCGCGGAGGGGGCAGCTGGAAACACCATATATTTT. This gives the protein CSAEGAAGNTIYF.